This T cell receptor (beta chain) was identified during a study of shared clonotypes between healthy human individuals. Points on this clone: The antigen is undetermined.

The germline V gene has CDR1 LNHDA and CDR2 SQIVND (reference sequence). V gave up 3 bases and J gave up 2 bases, with 7 bases separating them. The CDR3 sequence is 13 residues long. Data came from immunoSEQ multiplex PCR; TCRdb stores just in-frame clones and leaves some out. The table has a few million clones, over 85% seen once. Broader study findings: Against clonotypes common to all four donors, non-shared ones had lower generation probabilities.

This TCR was recovered from a man between 18 and 35 years old in good health. Some clones in this sample may be carry-over from other donors' samples. Sequencing was done on a sample of naive CD4+ T cells from PBMCs. Subset reported: CD45RA+ positively selected. V gene TRBV19 combines with J gene TRBJ1-1, with D hard to call. The CDR3 is CASSIASNTEAFF. The CDR3 DNA reads as TGTGCCAGTAGTATTGCCTCCAACACTGAAGCTTTCTTT.